Listed below are T cell receptor beta chains from one sample, sequenced in a study of cytomegalovirus exposure and HLA in healthy donors. Sequencing was performed with immunoSEQ multiplex PCR; in TCRdb, only in-frame clones are kept and a portion is missing. The table records 150,000 to 200,000 clones, around nine tenths of them present only once. The material sequenced was PBMCs. The receptors stem from a young woman in good health and CMV-seronegative. Both conserved end residues are part of each CDR3. The order of the fields is D gene, J gene, clone size, V gene, CDR3 protein, CDR3 DNA. A D gene is named only where the DNA matches it firmly. The size of a clone is reported for some rows only, either as once, few or many, or as a class for expanded clones.

d_gene: TRBD2; j_gene: TRBJ2-5; abundance: .; v_gene: TRBV6-6; CDR3aa: CASSYSSGAKETQYF; CDR3nt: TGTGCCAGCAGTTACTCTAGCGGGGCAAAAGAGACCCAGTACTTC
d_gene: .; j_gene: TRBJ2-5; abundance: .; v_gene: TRBV6-6; CDR3aa: CASGSATGIMETQYF; CDR3nt: TGTGCCAGCGGTTCAGCTACAGGGATCATGGAGACCCAGTACTTC
d_gene: TRBD2; j_gene: TRBJ2-1; abundance: .; v_gene: TRBV4-3; CDR3aa: CASSQGLADNEQFF; CDR3nt: TGCGCCAGCAGCCAAGGACTAGCGGACAATGAGCAGTTCTTC
d_gene: .; j_gene: TRBJ1-2; abundance: .; v_gene: TRBV5-6; CDR3aa: CASSLGGLGYDRNYGYTF; CDR3nt: TGTGCCAGCAGCTTGGGAGGACTGGGGTATGACAGGAACTATGGCTACACCTTC
d_gene: .; j_gene: TRBJ1-2; abundance: .; v_gene: TRBV7-8; CDR3aa: CASSLATGPNYGYTF; CDR3nt: TGTGCCAGCAGCTTAGCGACAGGACCTAACTATGGCTACACCTTC
d_gene: .; j_gene: TRBJ1-1; abundance: .; v_gene: TRBV12-5; CDR3aa: CASGPDSLYTEAFF; CDR3nt: TGTGCTAGTGGCCCGGACAGCCTATACACTGAAGCTTTCTTT
d_gene: .; j_gene: TRBJ1-6; abundance: .; v_gene: TRBV19; CDR3aa: CASKQGLTPLHF; CDR3nt: TGTGCCAGTAAACAGGGTTTAACACCCCTCCACTTT
d_gene: TRBD2; j_gene: TRBJ2-7; abundance: .; v_gene: TRBV11-2; CDR3aa: CASSYRTSGDEQYF; CDR3nt: TGTGCCAGCAGCTATCGGACTAGCGGGGACGAGCAGTACTTC
d_gene: .; j_gene: TRBJ1-6; abundance: .; v_gene: TRBV6-1; CDR3aa: CASSVGTRNSPLHF; CDR3nt: TGTGCCAGCAGTGTCGGGACAAGGAATTCACCCCTCCACTTT
d_gene: .; j_gene: TRBJ2-3; abundance: .; v_gene: TRBV5-1; CDR3aa: CASKRDGTDTQYF; CDR3nt: TGCGCCAGTAAGAGGGATGGCACAGATACGCAGTATTTT
d_gene: TRBD1; j_gene: TRBJ1-2; abundance: .; v_gene: TRBV18; CDR3aa: CASRTGGTGHHYGYTF; CDR3nt: TGTGCCAGCCGGACCGGGGGGACAGGTCACCATTATGGCTACACCTTC
d_gene: .; j_gene: TRBJ1-5; abundance: .; v_gene: TRBV18; CDR3aa: CASSPAAGNSNQPQHF; CDR3nt: TGTGCCAGCTCACCTGCCGCGGGAAATAGCAATCAGCCCCAGCATTTT
d_gene: .; j_gene: TRBJ2-5; abundance: .; v_gene: TRBV12-5; CDR3aa: CASGKTSETQYF; CDR3nt: TGTGCTAGTGGCAAGACTAGTGAGACCCAGTACTTC
d_gene: .; j_gene: TRBJ1-3; abundance: .; v_gene: TRBV14; CDR3aa: CASSFGFSGNTIYF; CDR3nt: TGTGCCAGCAGCTTTGGCTTCTCTGGAAACACCATATATTTT
d_gene: TRBD1; j_gene: TRBJ1-1; abundance: .; v_gene: TRBV25-1; CDR3aa: CASSENPQGVVPEAFF; CDR3nt: TGTGCCAGCAGTGAAAACCCCCAGGGGGTGGTCCCTGAAGCTTTCTTT
d_gene: .; j_gene: TRBJ2-7; abundance: .; v_gene: TRBV6-6; CDR3aa: CASSLTSYEQYF; CDR3nt: TGTGCCAGCAGCTTGACAAGCTACGAGCAGTACTTC
d_gene: TRBD1; j_gene: TRBJ1-1; abundance: .; v_gene: TRBV5-1; CDR3aa: CASSSIINRGLNTEAFF; CDR3nt: TGCGCCAGCAGCAGTATAATCAACAGGGGGCTTAACACTGAAGCTTTCTTT
d_gene: .; j_gene: TRBJ1-5; abundance: few; v_gene: TRBV5-6; CDR3aa: CASSRQGYQPQHF; CDR3nt: TGTGCCAGCAGCCGGCAGGGTTACCAGCCCCAGCATTTT
d_gene: .; j_gene: TRBJ2-7; abundance: .; v_gene: TRBV20-1; CDR3aa: CSASGEYEQYF; CDR3nt: TGCAGTGCTAGCGGGGAATACGAGCAGTACTTC
d_gene: .; j_gene: TRBJ2-2; abundance: .; v_gene: TRBV30; CDR3aa: CAWSTGSGGELFF; CDR3nt: TGTGCCTGGTCAACAGGGTCTGGGGGGGAGCTGTTTTTT
d_gene: TRBD1; j_gene: TRBJ1-2; abundance: .; v_gene: TRBV18; CDR3aa: CASSPTRTGNYGYTF; CDR3nt: TGTGCCAGCTCACCAACAAGGACAGGGAACTATGGCTACACCTTC
d_gene: .; j_gene: TRBJ1-1; abundance: once; v_gene: TRBV6-6; CDR3aa: CASSAGPTPAFF; CDR3nt: TGTGCCAGCAGCGCTGGGCCTACGCCAGCTTTCTTT
d_gene: .; j_gene: TRBJ1-3; abundance: few; v_gene: TRBV7-8; CDR3aa: CASSLMSNTIYF; CDR3nt: TGTGCCAGCAGCTTAATGAGTAACACCATATATTTT
d_gene: .; j_gene: TRBJ2-1; abundance: .; v_gene: TRBV27; CDR3aa: CASNTLRGRGNEQFF; CDR3nt: TGTGCCAGCAACACCCTTAGGGGGCGGGGTAATGAGCAGTTCTTC
d_gene: .; j_gene: TRBJ1-1; abundance: .; v_gene: TRBV15; CDR3aa: CATSSRQLNTEAFF; CDR3nt: TGTGCCACCAGCAGTCGACAGTTGAACACTGAAGCTTTCTTT
d_gene: .; j_gene: TRBJ1-1; abundance: .; v_gene: TRBV4-1; CDR3aa: CASSPSGSFLEAFF; CDR3nt: TGCGCCAGCAGCCCATCCGGGTCTTTCCTTGAAGCTTTCTTT
d_gene: TRBD2; j_gene: TRBJ2-3; abundance: .; v_gene: TRBV11-2; CDR3aa: CASSSSGANTDTQYF; CDR3nt: TGTGCCAGCAGCTCTAGCGGGGCCAACACAGATACGCAGTATTTT
d_gene: .; j_gene: TRBJ1-2; abundance: .; v_gene: TRBV6-1; CDR3aa: CASRPTVTNYGYTF; CDR3nt: TGTGCCAGCAGACCGACAGTAACTAACTATGGCTACACCTTC
d_gene: TRBD1; j_gene: TRBJ1-5; abundance: once; v_gene: TRBV19; CDR3aa: CASRTTGTSNQPQHF; CDR3nt: TGTGCCAGTAGGACGACAGGGACGAGCAATCAGCCCCAGCATTTT
d_gene: TRBD1; j_gene: TRBJ2-7; abundance: .; v_gene: TRBV28; CDR3aa: CASSQGPGQGIGSYEQYF; CDR3nt: TGTGCCAGCAGTCAAGGACCGGGACAGGGGATAGGAAGCTACGAGCAGTACTTC
d_gene: TRBD2; j_gene: TRBJ2-3; abundance: .; v_gene: TRBV14; CDR3aa: CASSTGTSTADTQYF; CDR3nt: TGTGCCAGCTCTACCGGGACTAGCACTGCAGATACGCAGTATTTT
d_gene: .; j_gene: TRBJ2-5; abundance: .; v_gene: TRBV29-1; CDR3aa: CSLSEVARETQYF; CDR3nt: TGCAGTTTAAGTGAGGTCGCGAGAGAGACCCAGTACTTC
d_gene: .; j_gene: TRBJ2-2; abundance: .; v_gene: TRBV5-6; CDR3aa: CASSLVQTGGELFF; CDR3nt: TGTGCCAGCAGCTTGGTACAGACCGGCGGGGAGCTGTTTTTT
d_gene: TRBD1; j_gene: TRBJ1-2; abundance: .; v_gene: TRBV9; CDR3aa: CASSPSPRGQGPRVGGYTF; CDR3nt: TGTGCCAGCAGCCCCTCCCCGAGGGGACAGGGCCCTCGGGTGGGTGGCTACACCTTC
d_gene: .; j_gene: TRBJ1-4; abundance: .; v_gene: TRBV5-1; CDR3aa: CASSLAGINEKLFF; CDR3nt: TGCGCCAGCAGCTTGGCAGGGATTAATGAAAAACTGTTTTTT
d_gene: .; j_gene: TRBJ2-7; abundance: .; v_gene: TRBV7-9; CDR3aa: CASSQSPFYEQYF; CDR3nt: TGTGCCAGCAGCCAAAGCCCTTTCTACGAGCAGTACTTC
d_gene: .; j_gene: TRBJ1-3; abundance: few; v_gene: TRBV18; CDR3aa: CASSPGAGSDTIYF; CDR3nt: TGTGCCAGCTCACCAGGGGCAGGGTCCGACACCATATATTTT
d_gene: .; j_gene: TRBJ2-3; abundance: .; v_gene: TRBV2; CDR3aa: CASIRGQTSTDTQYF; CDR3nt: TGTGCCAGCATCCGCGGACAGACGAGCACAGATACGCAGTATTTT
d_gene: TRBD1; j_gene: TRBJ1-4; abundance: .; v_gene: TRBV6-5; CDR3aa: CASSEGQGSEKLFF; CDR3nt: TGTGCCAGCAGTGAGGGACAGGGAAGCGAAAAACTGTTTTTT
d_gene: TRBD1; j_gene: TRBJ2-3; abundance: .; v_gene: TRBV7-2; CDR3aa: CASSLIRTGAATLTDTQYF; CDR3nt: TGTGCCAGCAGCTTAATCAGGACAGGAGCTGCGACCCTCACAGATACGCAGTATTTT
d_gene: TRBD2; j_gene: TRBJ2-5; abundance: .; v_gene: TRBV7-2; CDR3aa: CASSPHNSGGWETQYF; CDR3nt: TGTGCCAGCAGCCCACATAATAGCGGGGGGTGGGAGACCCAGTACTTC
d_gene: .; j_gene: TRBJ1-4; abundance: .; v_gene: TRBV4-3; CDR3aa: CASSRVGGEGSRPPEMHEKLFF; CDR3nt: TGCGCCAGCAGTCGGGTCGGGGGGGAAGGGTCCCGACCTCCGGAGATGCATGAAAAACTGTTTTTT
d_gene: .; j_gene: TRBJ1-2; abundance: .; v_gene: TRBV11-2; CDR3aa: CASSLDLYGYTF; CDR3nt: TGTGCCAGCAGCTTAGATCTCTATGGCTACACCTTC
d_gene: TRBD2; j_gene: TRBJ2-5; abundance: .; v_gene: TRBV14; CDR3aa: CASSQGRRAGVETQYF; CDR3nt: TGTGCCAGCAGCCAAGGCCGTCGAGCGGGGGTGGAGACCCAGTACTTC
d_gene: TRBD2; j_gene: TRBJ2-7; abundance: .; v_gene: TRBV2; CDR3aa: CASNRGLAGLSSYEQYF; CDR3nt: TGTGCCAGCAATCGGGGACTAGCGGGGTTAAGCTCCTACGAGCAGTACTTC
d_gene: TRBD1; j_gene: TRBJ1-1; abundance: .; v_gene: TRBV10-3; CDR3aa: CAIRQGANTEAFF; CDR3nt: TGTGCCATCCGGCAGGGGGCGAACACTGAAGCTTTCTTT
d_gene: TRBD2; j_gene: TRBJ2-7; abundance: .; v_gene: TRBV27; CDR3aa: CASSSTGTKAYEQYF; CDR3nt: TGTGCCAGCAGTTCAACCGGGACTAAGGCCTACGAGCAGTACTTC
d_gene: TRBD1; j_gene: TRBJ1-5; abundance: .; v_gene: TRBV6-5; CDR3aa: CASSRDSRQPQHF; CDR3nt: TGTGCCAGCAGTAGGGACAGTAGGCAGCCCCAGCATTTT
d_gene: TRBD2; j_gene: TRBJ2-7; abundance: once; v_gene: TRBV10-1; CDR3aa: CASSEASGGFEQYF; CDR3nt: TGCGCCAGCAGTGAGGCTAGCGGGGGGTTCGAGCAGTACTTC
d_gene: TRBD2; j_gene: TRBJ2-7; abundance: .; v_gene: TRBV6-6; CDR3aa: CASSYGGGGNYEQYF; CDR3nt: TGTGCCAGCAGTTACGGAGGCGGGGGTAACTACGAGCAGTACTTC
d_gene: .; j_gene: TRBJ2-7; abundance: .; v_gene: TRBV7-2; CDR3aa: CASSLAGIAYEQYF; CDR3nt: TGTGCCAGCAGCTTAGCTGGCATTGCCTACGAGCAGTACTTC
d_gene: .; j_gene: TRBJ1-2; abundance: .; v_gene: TRBV7-9; CDR3aa: CASSSSTNLNYGYTF; CDR3nt: TGTGCCAGCAGCTCCTCCACAAACCTTAACTATGGCTACACCTTC
d_gene: TRBD1; j_gene: TRBJ1-1; abundance: .; v_gene: TRBV2; CDR3aa: CASRRQGATEAFF; CDR3nt: TGTGCCAGCAGAAGACAGGGGGCCACTGAAGCTTTCTTT
d_gene: .; j_gene: TRBJ1-3; abundance: .; v_gene: TRBV11-2; CDR3aa: CASSLAISGNTIYF; CDR3nt: TGTGCCAGCAGCTTAGCAATCTCTGGAAACACCATATATTTT
d_gene: TRBD1; j_gene: TRBJ2-3; abundance: .; v_gene: TRBV7-8; CDR3aa: CASSSRDRSTDTQYF; CDR3nt: TGTGCCAGCAGCTCCCGGGACAGGAGCACAGATACGCAGTATTTT
d_gene: .; j_gene: TRBJ2-2; abundance: .; v_gene: TRBV7-6; CDR3aa: CASSSLAGGMNTGELFF; CDR3nt: TGTGCCAGCAGCTCTCTGGCCGGCGGTATGAACACCGGGGAGCTGTTTTTT
d_gene: TRBD1; j_gene: TRBJ1-2; abundance: few; v_gene: TRBV15; CDR3aa: CATRPTGVVYGYTF; CDR3nt: TGTGCCACCAGACCGACAGGGGTTGTCTATGGCTACACCTTC